A single sample is the source of the 15 T cell receptor beta chains below, sequenced in a study of blood T cell repertoires in COVID-19. Generated by immunoSEQ multiplex PCR, the TCRdb table keeps only in-frame clones and is missing some. Of a few hundred thousand clones listed, around 90% are singletons. The sequenced sample consisted of peripheral blood. These receptor sequences come from a man between 18 and 29 years old with active or convalescent COVID-19.

J is TRBJ2-1 and V is TRBV7-2; 9 bases align to TRBD2. The CDR3 has 15 residues. Germline values: CDR1 SGHTA, CDR2 FQGNSA. The trim removed 5 bases at V and 0 bases at J, leaving 2 bases unmatched. CDR3 bases: TGTGCCAGCAGCCGTAGCGGGGGCTCCTACAATGAGCAGTTCTTC. Translation gives CASSRSGGSYNEQFF.

The chain is built from TRBV4-1 and TRBJ2-5, with D uncertain. This CDR3 is built from 14 residues. V lost 1 base and J lost 5, with 11 bases in between. CDR1 and CDR2 (germline): MGHRA, YSYEKL. The CDR3 nucleotides are TGCGCCAGCAGCCAAGGTCAGTTCGTGGAGACCCAGTACTTC. This sequence encodes CASSQGQFVETQYF.

V is TRBV27 and J is TRBJ2-1; 10 nucleotides align to TRBD1. Germline CDR1 reads MNHEY; CDR2 reads SMNVEV (reference sequence). V was clipped by 5 bases and J by 4 bases; unmatched bases: 8. There are 16 residues in the CDR3. CDR3 in amino acids: CASSQSGTGVYNEQFF. CDR3 bases: TGTGCCAGCAGTCAAAGCGGGACAGGGGTTTACAATGAGCAGTTCTTC.

This rearrangement joins TRBV5-4 to TRBJ1-4; D gene ambiguous. Trimming left V 4 bases short and J 7 bases short, with 17 bases between. This CDR3 has 15 amino acids. In germline, CDR1 is SGHNT, CDR2 YYREEE (reference sequence). The CDR3 DNA follows: TGTGCCAGCAGCCGAGACGACGGGGATAGTGAAAAACTGTTTTTT. Residues: CASSRDDGDSEKLFF. Full variable domain (rest looked up from reference TRBV5-4 and TRBJ1-4): ETGVTQSPTHLIKTRGQQVTLRCSSQSGHNTVSWYQQALGQGPQFIFQYYREEENGRGNFPPRFSGLQFPNYSSELNVNALELDDSALYLCASSRDDGDSEKLFFGSGTQLSVL.

The chain has TRBV3-1 (or the pseudogene TRBV3-2) and TRBJ1-5, with 10 nucleotides matching TRBD1. CDR1 is LGHDT and CDR2 is YNNKEL in the germline V gene (reference sequence). This CDR3 comprises 15 residues. V shed 3 bases and J 7 bases; nucleotides not matched to a gene: 6. CDR3 sequence (DNA): TGTGCCAGCAGCCAGTACGGGACAGGGGTGCAGCCCCAGCATTTT. It is translated as CASSQYGTGVQPQHF.

V gene TRBV18 combines with J gene TRBJ1-2; TRBD1 agrees at 9 bases. Trimming cost V 2 bases and J 8 bases; bases outside gene matches: 3. The CDR3 extends over 13 amino acids. From germline, CDR1 is KGHSH and CDR2 LQKENI. The CDR3 nucleotides are TGTGCCAGCTCACCAGGGACAGGGACGGGCTACACCTTC. This translates into CASSPGTGTGYTF.

The V gene is TRBV7-6, the J gene TRBJ2-1; a weak D match, TRBD2 (6 bases). The CDR3 sequence is 16 residues long. CDR1 is SGHVS, CDR2 FNYEAQ, per germline. The germline V and J ends were trimmed by 5 bases and 0 bases, with 14 bases remaining between them. In nucleotides, the CDR3 is TGTGCCAGCAGCCCGGGAGAGCGCTACTCCTACAATGAGCAGTTCTTC. It translates to CASSPGERYSYNEQFF.

This rearrangement joins TRBV20-1 to TRBJ2-1; D may be TRBD2 (5 bases). Trimming cost V 3 bases and J 1 base, with 10 bases left between them. Germline V lookup: CDR1 DFQATT, CDR2 SNEGSKA (reference sequence). The CDR3 loop spans 14 amino acids. CDR3 sequence: CSASKSGSYNEQFF. The CDR3 DNA sequence: TGCAGTGCTAGTAAAAGCGGATCCTACAATGAGCAGTTCTTC.

This clone has a single count. The rearrangement links TRBV20-1 to TRBJ1-1, with D maybe TRBD1 (5 bases). The germline gives CDR1 DFQATT, CDR2 SNEGSKA (reference sequence). V was pared by 0 bases and J by 11 bases, with 10 bases between. The CDR3 length is 11 residues. The CDR3 protein is CSARDMGGAFF. The CDR3, as DNA: TGCAGTGCTAGAGATATGGGGGGGGCTTTCTTT.

The chain employs TRBV6-5 and TRBJ1-1; D remains ambiguous. Trimming removed 6 bases at V and 0 bases at J, with 11 bases between. Germline CDR1 reads MNHEY; CDR2 reads SVGAGI. This CDR3 contains 14 residues. The CDR3 nucleotides read TGTGCCAGCAGGTCACGCCACATGAACACTGAAGCTTTCTTT. Translating it yields CASRSRHMNTEAFF.

This chain joins TRBV7-8 and TRBJ1-6; a weak D match, TRBD1 (5 bases). Trimming took 5 bases from V and 8 from J, leaving 16 bases between them. Germline V CDR1 and CDR2: SGHVS, FQNEAQ. The CDR3 consists of 15 residues. CDR3 nucleotides: TGTGCCAGCAGCCTAGAGGGCCAGGGATATTCACCCCTCCACTTT. Translated: CASSLEGQGYSPLHF.

This clone was counted a few times. J is TRBJ2-1 and V is TRBV7-6, with TRBD2 identical over 7 bases. The V segment lost 1 base and the J segment 5 bases; nucleotides outside the gene matches: 5. The germline V gene has CDR1 SGHVS and CDR2 FNYEAQ. The CDR3 contains 15 residues. The CDR3 sequence is CASSLVAGEDNEQFF. The CDR3 region has the DNA TGTGCCAGCAGCTTAGTGGCGGGAGAAGACAATGAGCAGTTCTTC.

The chain is built from TRBV29-1 and TRBJ1-1; no definite D call. CDR1 is SQVTM, CDR2 ANQGSEA, per germline. The CDR3 is 12 amino acids. The ends were cut back, 5 bases at V and 1 base at J, with 8 bases in the middle. The CDR3 bases are TGCAGCGTTACCGGCGGGAACACTGAAGCTTTCTTT. Translation: CSVTGGNTEAFF.

The chain joins TRBV5-4 to TRBJ1-1, with 7 bases identical to TRBD1. Germline V gene data show CDR1 as SGHNT and CDR2 as YYREEE (reference sequence). CDR3 size: 17 residues. The ends lost 3 bases at V and 2 bases at J; junction bases unmatched: 13. The CDR3 sequence: CASSSFPGQSLNTEAFF. CDR3 DNA sequence: TGTGCCAGCAGCTCGTTTCCGGGACAGAGTTTAAACACTGAAGCTTTCTTT.

The rearrangement links TRBV6-5 to TRBJ1-4, with TRBD1 matching over 7 bases. CDR1 and CDR2 from the germline V gene are MNHEY and SVGAGI. CDR3 length: 14 amino acids. With V trimmed by 4 bases and J by 8 bases, 7 bases remained unmatched. CDR3 protein: CASSSQDRSEKLFF. DNA for the CDR3: TGTGCCAGCAGTTCGCAGGACAGGTCGGAAAAACTGTTTTTT.